This entry features one T cell receptor beta chain sequence. The antigen is undetermined. This sample is part of a study of regulatory T cells in long-lasting Graves disease. Study observations and caveats: The study examined only peripheral blood, not thyroid tissue. In persistent patients, shared public clonotypes (more than 2,500) outnumbered those in new patients (approximately 940). Reduced TCR diversity was observed in persistent Graves' patients versus newly diagnosed patients.

HTBI primers from iRepertoire and Arm-PCR of CDR3 regions yielded the TCR beta libraries. A single record per CDR3 protein comes from TCRdb applying MiXCR to the multiplex PCR reads. The sample includes over 250,000 distinct CDR3 sequences, roughly 21% of them seen just once. Documented time point: persistent/refractory GD, antithyroid drugs over 5 years with positive TRAb. Extracted RNA from PBMCs served as the source of the TCR library. The clonotype comes from a female donor with Graves disease. Sequences were derived from peripheral blood mononuclear cells (PBMCs), sampled when the disease was refractory, from a patient treated with antithyroid drugs.

This CDR3 reads CAINPSGSTDTQYF. The CDR3 DNA reads TGTGCCATCAACCCTAGTGGAAGCACAGATACGCAGTATTTT. V is TRBV10-3 and J is TRBJ2-3; the D is unclear. The CDR3 runs 14 residues. Germline CDR1 reads ENHRY; CDR2 reads SYGVKD. Trimming took 7 bases from V and 0 from J, leaving 11 bases between them.